A selection of T cell receptor beta chains follows, all from one sample in a study of OX40 agonist ivuxolimab in advanced cancers. Method: immunoSEQ multiplex PCR; TCRdb's copy keeps in-frame clones and lacks some. The profile shows tens of thousands of clones, over 80% of them singletons. This sample comprised CD4+ or CD8+ T cells sorted from blood, obtained in a trial of the OX40 agonist ivuxolimab. All receptors derive from an adult with an advanced solid tumor such as melanoma, head and neck, liver or kidney cancer. CDR3s include the opening cysteine and the closing phenylalanine or tryptophan. Each record gives: D gene, V gene, clone size, J gene, CDR3 DNA, CDR3 protein. The D gene is left open where the match is weak. Only some rows state a clone size, as once, few, many or a class for expanded clones.

D gene: NA
V gene: TRBV7-9
clone size: NA
J gene: TRBJ2-2
CDR3 DNA: TGTGCCAGCAGCTTAGCGGGCACCGGGGAGCTGTTTTTT
CDR3 protein: CASSLAGTGELFF

D gene: NA
V gene: TRBV6-5
clone size: NA
J gene: TRBJ2-7
CDR3 DNA: TGTGCCAGCAGTTCCTATTTAGGCAGAAACTACGAGCAGTACTTC
CDR3 protein: CASSSYLGRNYEQYF

D gene: TRBD1
V gene: TRBV6-5
clone size: NA
J gene: TRBJ1-1
CDR3 DNA: TGTGCCAGCAGTTACCTAATACAGGGGCCTGAAGCTTTCTTT
CDR3 protein: CASSYLIQGPEAFF

D gene: NA
V gene: TRBV20-1
clone size: NA
J gene: TRBJ2-5
CDR3 DNA: TGTCATTCGGAGACCCAGTACTTC
CDR3 protein: CHSETQYF

D gene: NA
V gene: TRBV19
clone size: NA
J gene: TRBJ2-7
CDR3 DNA: TGTGCCAGTAGCACCGGTATCGGGATGTCCTACGAGCAGTACTTC
CDR3 protein: CASSTGIGMSYEQYF

D gene: NA
V gene: TRBV7-9
clone size: NA
J gene: TRBJ1-2
CDR3 DNA: TGTGCCAGCAGCTCAAGGGAGGAGGCTAACTATGGCTACACCTTC
CDR3 protein: CASSSREEANYGYTF

D gene: TRBD1
V gene: TRBV28
clone size: NA
J gene: TRBJ1-2
CDR3 DNA: TGTGCCAGCAGTGCGGACAGGTACTATGGCTACACCTTC
CDR3 protein: CASSADRYYGYTF

D gene: NA
V gene: TRBV2
clone size: medium-sized
J gene: TRBJ1-1
CDR3 DNA: TGTGCCAGCAGTGAAGTGGCAGGGCGAACTGAAGCTTTCTTT
CDR3 protein: CASSEVAGRTEAFF

D gene: NA
V gene: TRBV28
clone size: NA
J gene: TRBJ2-1
CDR3 DNA: TGTGCCAGTACCAAGGGGGAGGGCGGCAATGAGCAGTTCTTC
CDR3 protein: CASTKGEGGNEQFF

D gene: NA
V gene: TRBV19
clone size: once
J gene: TRBJ2-1
CDR3 DNA: TGTGCCAGTAGTACCCCTGGGGGGAGCTCCTACAATGAGCAGTTCTTC
CDR3 protein: CASSTPGGSSYNEQFF

D gene: NA
V gene: TRBV27
clone size: few
J gene: TRBJ2-7
CDR3 DNA: TGTGCCAGCAGTTTATGGGGGAACTACGAGCAGTACTTC
CDR3 protein: CASSLWGNYEQYF

D gene: TRBD1
V gene: TRBV27
clone size: NA
J gene: TRBJ2-5
CDR3 DNA: TGTGCCAGCAGTTCCCCGGGACAGGGGGTCCAAGAGACCCAGTACTTC
CDR3 protein: CASSSPGQGVQETQYF

D gene: NA
V gene: TRBV7-9
clone size: NA
J gene: TRBJ2-2
CDR3 DNA: TGTGCCAGCAGCTTATGGTCGGGAAACACCGGGGAGCTGTTTTTT
CDR3 protein: CASSLWSGNTGELFF

D gene: TRBD2
V gene: TRBV4-1
clone size: few
J gene: TRBJ2-2
CDR3 DNA: TGCGCCAGCAGCCAAGAGGGACTAGCGGGGGCGGGCACCGGGGAGCTGTTTTTT
CDR3 protein: CASSQEGLAGAGTGELFF

D gene: TRBD1
V gene: TRBV4-3
clone size: NA
J gene: TRBJ2-3
CDR3 DNA: TGCGCCAGCAGCCAAGATCTAACAGGGGTTCTGTTAGGTACGCAGTATTTT
CDR3 protein: CASSQDLTGVLLGTQYF

D gene: TRBD2
V gene: TRBV5-4
clone size: once
J gene: TRBJ2-1
CDR3 DNA: TGTGCCAGCGGAGATACTAGCGGGGGGTACAATGAGCAGTTCTTC
CDR3 protein: CASGDTSGGYNEQFF

D gene: TRBD1
V gene: TRBV27
clone size: NA
J gene: TRBJ1-5
CDR3 DNA: TGTGCCAGCGGACAAACAGGGGACTTTAATCAGCCCCAGCATTTT
CDR3 protein: CASGQTGDFNQPQHF

D gene: NA
V gene: TRBV29-1
clone size: NA
J gene: TRBJ2-3
CDR3 DNA: TGCAGCGTTGAAGGGATAGAGGATACGCAGTATTTT
CDR3 protein: CSVEGIEDTQYF

D gene: NA
V gene: TRBV27
clone size: once
J gene: TRBJ2-7
CDR3 DNA: TGTGCCAGCAGTGGAACGCTGATGAACTACGAGCAGTACTTC
CDR3 protein: CASSGTLMNYEQYF

D gene: NA
V gene: TRBV5-1
clone size: medium-sized
J gene: TRBJ2-1
CDR3 DNA: TGCGCCAGCAGCCCGGGCCTCTACAATGAGCAGTTCTTC
CDR3 protein: CASSPGLYNEQFF

D gene: NA
V gene: TRBV6-5
clone size: NA
J gene: TRBJ1-1
CDR3 DNA: TGTGCCAGCAGTTACTCGAAGGGGGGCACTGAAGCTTTCTTT
CDR3 protein: CASSYSKGGTEAFF

D gene: NA
V gene: TRBV27
clone size: NA
J gene: TRBJ1-4
CDR3 DNA: TGTGCCAGCAGGGTTGGGACAACAACTAATGAAAAACTGTTTTTT
CDR3 protein: CASRVGTTTNEKLFF

D gene: NA
V gene: TRBV5-7
clone size: once
J gene: TRBJ2-7
CDR3 DNA: TGTGCCAGCAGCTTGGGGGCCTCTCAGCGGCCTACCTACGAGCAGTACTTC
CDR3 protein: CASSLGASQRPTYEQYF

D gene: NA
V gene: TRBV19
clone size: NA
J gene: TRBJ1-1
CDR3 DNA: TGTGCCAGTAGACAGGGATTGAACACTGAAGCTTTCTTT
CDR3 protein: CASRQGLNTEAFF

D gene: NA
V gene: TRBV19
clone size: NA
J gene: TRBJ2-2
CDR3 DNA: TGTGCCAGTAGTATTGACGTTACCGGGGAGCTGTTTTTT
CDR3 protein: CASSIDVTGELFF

D gene: NA
V gene: TRBV7-8
clone size: NA
J gene: TRBJ2-5
CDR3 DNA: TGTGCCAGCAGCTTCCGGGACCACCAAGAGACCCAGTACTTC
CDR3 protein: CASSFRDHQETQYF

D gene: NA
V gene: TRBV19
clone size: few
J gene: TRBJ1-1
CDR3 DNA: TGTGCCAGTAGTATAGTCGATCCGAACACTGAAGCTTTCTTT
CDR3 protein: CASSIVDPNTEAFF

D gene: NA
V gene: TRBV25-1
clone size: NA
J gene: TRBJ1-1
CDR3 DNA: TGTGCCAGCAGTGGGCGGAGCTCCATGAACACTGAAGCTTTCTTT
CDR3 protein: CASSGRSSMNTEAFF

D gene: NA
V gene: TRBV14
clone size: NA
J gene: TRBJ1-2
CDR3 DNA: TGTGCCAGCAGCCCGGTAGGCTGGTACTATGGCTACACCTTC
CDR3 protein: CASSPVGWYYGYTF

D gene: NA
V gene: TRBV4-3
clone size: NA
J gene: TRBJ2-3
CDR3 DNA: TGCGCCAGCAGCCAAGATGAGGGCGCCCGGCAAACAGATACGCAGTATTTT
CDR3 protein: CASSQDEGARQTDTQYF

D gene: TRBD2
V gene: TRBV5-4
clone size: NA
J gene: TRBJ2-7
CDR3 DNA: TGTGCCAGCAGCTCGGAGGGACTAGCGAGACGCTACGAGCAGTACTTC
CDR3 protein: CASSSEGLARRYEQYF

D gene: TRBD1
V gene: TRBV30
clone size: NA
J gene: TRBJ2-7
CDR3 DNA: TGTGCCTGGAGTGATGGGACAGGGAGGTACGAGCAGTACTTC
CDR3 protein: CAWSDGTGRYEQYF

D gene: TRBD1
V gene: TRBV25-1
clone size: NA
J gene: TRBJ1-2
CDR3 DNA: TGTGCCAGCAGTGGAGCCGCACCCAGACAGGGGGGCACCGGCTACACCTTC
CDR3 protein: CASSGAAPRQGGTGYTF

D gene: NA
V gene: TRBV18
clone size: NA
J gene: TRBJ2-7
CDR3 DNA: TGTGCCAGCTCACCACCGAGGGACTCCCCGGGCGGCTACGAGCAGTACTTC
CDR3 protein: CASSPPRDSPGGYEQYF

D gene: NA
V gene: TRBV9
clone size: NA
J gene: TRBJ1-2
CDR3 DNA: TGTGCCAGCAGCCCAGGTCGGGGGTATGGCTACACCTTC
CDR3 protein: CASSPGRGYGYTF

D gene: NA
V gene: TRBV6-1
clone size: NA
J gene: TRBJ2-4
CDR3 DNA: TGTGCCAGCAGGGGGAGGGGGGGCATGAGAGACATTCAGTACTTC
CDR3 protein: CASRGRGGMRDIQYF

D gene: NA
V gene: TRBV4-1
clone size: NA
J gene: TRBJ1-1
CDR3 DNA: TGCGCCAGCAGTGGGGGAGGAGTCATGAACACTGAAGCTTTCTTT
CDR3 protein: CASSGGGVMNTEAFF

D gene: NA
V gene: TRBV9
clone size: NA
J gene: TRBJ1-2
CDR3 DNA: TGTGCCAGCAGAAAGACAGGCGCCGACTATGGCTACACCTTC
CDR3 protein: CASRKTGADYGYTF

D gene: TRBD2
V gene: TRBV9
clone size: NA
J gene: TRBJ2-5
CDR3 DNA: TGTGCCAGCAGCGTTGGGCTAGCGGGGGAAGAGACCCAGTACTTC
CDR3 protein: CASSVGLAGEETQYF

D gene: TRBD1
V gene: TRBV4-1
clone size: medium-sized
J gene: TRBJ1-5
CDR3 DNA: TGCGCCAGCAGCCAAGAGGGACAGGGCAGCAATCAGCCCCAGCATTTT
CDR3 protein: CASSQEGQGSNQPQHF

D gene: NA
V gene: TRBV5-1
clone size: few
J gene: TRBJ1-2
CDR3 DNA: TGCGCCATACTCCTGGGCTATGGCTACACCTTC
CDR3 protein: CAILLGYGYTF

D gene: NA
V gene: TRBV19
clone size: NA
J gene: TRBJ2-7
CDR3 DNA: TGTGCCAGTAGTATGGTCGGAGATATGGGTTTCTACGAGCAGTACTTC
CDR3 protein: CASSMVGDMGFYEQYF

D gene: NA
V gene: TRBV7-9
clone size: NA
J gene: TRBJ2-1
CDR3 DNA: TGTGCCAGCAGCTGGGGGGATGAGCAGTTCTTC
CDR3 protein: CASSWGDEQFF

D gene: NA
V gene: TRBV6-6
clone size: NA
J gene: TRBJ2-7
CDR3 DNA: TGTGCCAGCAGTCTCCGCGGGGAGCAGTACTTC
CDR3 protein: CASSLRGEQYF

D gene: NA
V gene: TRBV6-5
clone size: NA
J gene: TRBJ1-1
CDR3 DNA: TGTGCCAGCAGTTCAGGGGCTACTGAAGCTTTCTTT
CDR3 protein: CASSSGATEAFF

D gene: TRBD2
V gene: TRBV2
clone size: NA
J gene: TRBJ2-1
CDR3 DNA: TGTGCCAGCAGGGGGACTAGTGGTCACAATGAGCAGTTCTTC
CDR3 protein: CASRGTSGHNEQFF

D gene: TRBD1
V gene: TRBV7-9
clone size: NA
J gene: TRBJ2-2
CDR3 DNA: TGTGCCAGTCAGGGGGCCCTAGGGACCGGGGAGCTGTTTTTT
CDR3 protein: CASQGALGTGELFF

D gene: NA
V gene: TRBV6-1
clone size: NA
J gene: TRBJ2-7
CDR3 DNA: TGTGCCAGCAGCCCAGGCACGAGTGAGCAGTACTTC
CDR3 protein: CASSPGTSEQYF

D gene: NA
V gene: TRBV29-1
clone size: NA
J gene: TRBJ1-2
CDR3 DNA: TGCAGCGTTGATCGCGTGGGGCTTCCCAGGGAGGATGGCTACACCTTC
CDR3 protein: CSVDRVGLPREDGYTF

D gene: TRBD1
V gene: TRBV7-9
clone size: NA
J gene: TRBJ1-2
CDR3 DNA: TGTGCCAGCAGCTTAGGATATAGACAGGGCATCTATGGCTACACCTTC
CDR3 protein: CASSLGYRQGIYGYTF

D gene: TRBD1
V gene: TRBV11-2
clone size: NA
J gene: TRBJ1-5
CDR3 DNA: TGTGCCAGCAGCCAACAGGGGTATAGCAATCAGCCCCAGCATTTT
CDR3 protein: CASSQQGYSNQPQHF

D gene: TRBD1
V gene: TRBV19
clone size: NA
J gene: TRBJ1-2
CDR3 DNA: TGTGCCAGTAGTAGACGTAACTCGGGACAGGACACGGCCAAAGATGGCTACACCTTC
CDR3 protein: CASSRRNSGQDTAKDGYTF

D gene: NA
V gene: TRBV10-2
clone size: NA
J gene: TRBJ2-7
CDR3 DNA: TGCGCCAGCAGAACCGACAACTTATACGAGCAGTACTTC
CDR3 protein: CASRTDNLYEQYF

D gene: TRBD2
V gene: TRBV29-1
clone size: NA
J gene: TRBJ2-3
CDR3 DNA: TGCAGCGTTGTAACTAGCGTAAGCACAGATACGCAGTATTTT
CDR3 protein: CSVVTSVSTDTQYF

D gene: NA
V gene: TRBV5-4
clone size: NA
J gene: TRBJ2-6
CDR3 DNA: TGTGCCAGCAGCCCCTCTGGGGCCAACGTCCTGACTTTC
CDR3 protein: CASSPSGANVLTF

D gene: NA
V gene: TRBV5-5
clone size: NA
J gene: TRBJ2-2
CDR3 DNA: TGTGCCAGCAGCTTGCTCACAGGGCTCACCGGGGAGCTGTTTTTT
CDR3 protein: CASSLLTGLTGELFF

D gene: NA
V gene: TRBV28
clone size: few
J gene: TRBJ2-7
CDR3 DNA: TGTGCCAGCAGTTTAGGTGTGAGGGAGGTCGCCTACGAGCAGTACTTC
CDR3 protein: CASSLGVREVAYEQYF

D gene: NA
V gene: TRBV5-6
clone size: NA
J gene: TRBJ2-7
CDR3 DNA: TGTGCCAGCAGCTTGATCCGGGGCCGATACGAGCAGTACTTC
CDR3 protein: CASSLIRGRYEQYF

D gene: TRBD2
V gene: TRBV10-2
clone size: NA
J gene: TRBJ2-2
CDR3 DNA: TGCGCCAGCAGTGGCACCGGACTAGCGGGAAGGACCGGGGAGCTGTTTTTT
CDR3 protein: CASSGTGLAGRTGELFF

D gene: NA
V gene: TRBV9
clone size: NA
J gene: TRBJ1-1
CDR3 DNA: TGTGCCAGCAGGGACGCCTTGGGAGACACTGAAGCTTTCTTT
CDR3 protein: CASRDALGDTEAFF